A selection of T cell receptor beta chains follows, all from one sample in a study of CD8+CD57+ T cells in acquired aplastic anemia. One entry per CDR3 protein, called by TCRdb with MiXCR from the reads. The sample has about 250,000 distinct CDR3 sequences; approximately 45% are singletons. The sample taken for sequencing was sorted CD4+, CD8+, or CD8+CD57+ T cells (not recorded which) from PBMCs. These receptors were taken from a human donor with aplastic anemia. The conserved cysteine and the conserved F or W are not part of the CDR3 here. The order of the fields is CDR3 protein, D gene, V gene. D genes are given only for firm matches.

ASSFTGGRGGEQY	TRBD1	TRBV7-9
ASRDGLAGSGANVLT	TRBD2	TRBV25-1
ASSFPSGSYEQY	-	TRBV7-3
ASSASGSPPRRQY	-	TRBV7-2
ARDRPFAEAF	-	TRBV19
ASSLGLANTEAF	-	TRBV7-6
SARSVPGQGQNRYNEQF	TRBD1	TRBV20-1
ATSRDRGSYEQY	TRBD1	TRBV15
ASSLGQSSYGYT	-	TRBV7-6
ASSTVARGPQH	-	TRBV2
ARSTASYGYT	-	TRBV2
ASSISGTSSYEQY	-	TRBV11-2
AISNSGGRGDTQY	TRBD2	TRBV10-3
ASSLENRASYEQY	-	TRBV12-3/TRBV12-4
ASSFKLAGVAETQY	TRBD2	TRBV28
ASSDWTGGTDTQY	TRBD1	TRBV25-1
SASFGAEQF	-	TRBV20-1
ASIPQGYDGYT	-	TRBV7-9
AISGPDTQY	-	TRBV10-3
ASSVESSGLGYEQF	TRBD2	TRBV9
ASSVWDRETQY	TRBD1	TRBV5-1
SVGASAYEQY	-	TRBV29-1
ASSVGSGLAPYNERF	TRBD2	TRBV9
ATSISTDTQY	-	TRBV24-1
ASSVRGGESLYGYT	-	TRBV5-8
AWSARATDYEQY	-	TRBV30
ASSLLNTNYGYT	-	TRBV7-6
ATSPTGPYNEQF	-	TRBV15
ASSTGTSGYTDTQY	TRBD2	TRBV7-3
ASSAGQGTSKQETQY	-	TRBV9
ASSVGQGGKNTDTQY	TRBD1	TRBV5-1
ASSFGQGTEAF	TRBD1	TRBV7-4
SARATSGVTSTDTQY	TRBD2	TRBV20-1
SVRGLAGDGSYEQY	TRBD2	TRBV29-1
SAREGQGVDEQY	TRBD1	TRBV20-1
ASSQDETDYGYT	-	TRBV4-1
SARGGTEPPEQY	-	TRBV20-1
ASSRGRERNQPQH	-	TRBV7-8
ASSEGQGTEQY	TRBD1	TRBV9
ASSYEHYEQY	-	TRBV6-2/TRBV6-3
ASSLEGGFGEKLF	TRBD1	TRBV11-2
ASSFGPYPSDYGYT	-	TRBV12-1
ASSNGPGGNQPQH	-	TRBV12-5